One sample yielded the 16 T cell receptor beta chains listed below, sequenced in a study of blood T cell repertoires in COVID-19. Using immunoSEQ multiplex PCR, the repertoire was profiled, and TCRdb retains in-frame clones only, with some absent. This repertoire shows 170,000 or so clones, around 85% found once; its top ten account for more than 5%. Sequencing input: PBMCs or T cells enriched from blood (not recorded which). All receptors derive from a man aged 35 to 55 who had recovered from COVID-19.

In its sample, this clone was seen once. The V and J genes are TRBV11-2 and TRBJ2-2; TRBD2 agrees at 8 bases. The germline CDR1 and CDR2 sequences are SGHAT and FQNNGV. The length of the CDR3 is 16 residues. V lost 6 bases, J lost 4 bases, and 10 bases stayed unmatched. The chain's CDR3 is CASRKFGTRVTGELFF. CDR3 bases: TGTGCCAGCAGGAAATTCGGGACTAGGGTCACCGGGGAGCTGTTTTTT.

This clone was counted a single time. The chain employs TRBV7-6 and TRBJ1-5, with D tentatively TRBD1 (5 bases). The V end lost 5 bases, the J end lost 5 bases, and 16 bases lay between the germline ends. Germline V gene data show CDR1 as SGHVS and CDR2 as FNYEAQ. This CDR3 is 15 amino acids long. The DNA for the CDR3 is TGTGCCAGCAGCCCTGCGGGGGGATGGGATCAGCCCCAGCATTTT. It specifies CASSPAGGWDQPQHF.

The chain uses TRBV28 and TRBJ2-7, with TRBD2 matching over 11 bases. CDR1 is MDHEN and CDR2 is SYDVKM in the germline V gene. CDR3 length: 18 residues. Trimming at V came to 5 bases and at J to 1 base, leaving 13 bases not matched to a gene. CDR3 nucleotide sequence: TGTGCCAGCAGTATAGTAGGTAGGGGACTAGCGGATTCCTACGAGCAGTACTTC. The encoded protein is CASSIVGRGLADSYEQYF. Combining the CDR3 with reference TRBV28 and TRBJ2-7 gives the whole variable domain DVKVTQSSRYLVKRTGEKVFLECVQDMDHENMFWYRQDPGLGLRLIYFSYDVKMKEKGDIPEGYSVSREKKERFSLILESASTNQTSMYLCASSIVGRGLADSYEQYFGPGTRLTVT.

The CDR3 nucleotides read TGTGCCAGCAGCCCCCGGACTAGCGGGAGAGGAACCGGGGAGCTGTTTTTT. Protein sequence: CASSPRTSGRGTGELFF. This chain links TRBV3-1 (or the pseudogene TRBV3-2) with TRBJ2-2, with 13 bases aligning to TRBD2. Germline V gene data show CDR1 as LGHDT and CDR2 as YNNKEL (reference sequence). This CDR3 has 17 residues. The trim removed 4 bases at V and 5 bases at J, leaving 7 bases unmatched.

V is TRBV5-6 and J is TRBJ2-5; TRBD2 agrees at 8 bases. The CDR3 has 16 residues. Germline V gene sequence: CDR1 SGHDT, CDR2 YYEEEE. Trimming cost V 1 base and J 4 bases; bases outside gene matches: 9. CDR3 nucleotide sequence: TGTGCCAGCAGCTTGAAGTCACCGGGAGGGGGAGAGACCCAGTACTTC. Its protein is CASSLKSPGGGETQYF.

The chain has TRBV19 and TRBJ1-5; D might be TRBD1 (6 bases). The CDR3 runs 15 residues. The germline V gene encodes CDR1 LNHDA and CDR2 SQIVND (reference sequence). With 7 bases removed from V and 5 bases from J, the gap between germline ends came to 18 bases. The DNA of the CDR3 is TGTGCCAGTACCCGGGGGGCAGATTACTATCAGCCCCAGCATTTT. Translated, it gives CASTRGADYYQPQHF.

This chain uses TRBV28 with TRBJ2-7, with no clear D. The V end lost 8 bases, the J end lost 3 bases, and 11 bases lay between the germline ends. Germline V gene lookup returns CDR1 MDHEN and CDR2 SYDVKM. The CDR3 covers 12 residues. CDR3 DNA: TGTGCCAGCGGCAATATACGCTACGAGCAGTACTTC. Translating gives CASGNIRYEQYF.

The V gene is TRBV6-5, the J gene TRBJ1-5; weak D call: TRBD1 (5 bases). Germline V gene lookup returns CDR1 MNHEY and CDR2 SVGAGI. This CDR3 has 13 amino acids. The germline V and J ends were trimmed by 7 bases and 11 bases, with 18 bases remaining between them. In DNA, the CDR3 is TGTGCCAGCACCTCGGGGGATCGGCAGGCCCAGCATTTT. It specifies CASTSGDRQAQHF.

The chain carries TRBV27 and TRBJ1-6; 7 bases map to TRBD1. This CDR3 has 14 amino acids. Germline V gene sequence: CDR1 MNHEY, CDR2 SMNVEV (reference sequence). After removal of 8 bases from V and 6 bases from J, the junction contained 7 bases not matched to a gene. The CDR3 DNA reads TGTGCCAGCCAAGACAGGGTGCGTAATTCACCCCTCCACTTT. Translated: CASQDRVRNSPLHF.

The chain carries TRBV2 and TRBJ2-1, with D perhaps matching TRBD2 (6 bases). Germline V gives CDR1 SNHLY, CDR2 FYNNEI. V lost 7 bases and J 5 bases, leaving 15 bases between the germline ends. There are 14 residues in the CDR3. CDR3 amino acids: CASNPSGPNNEQFF. CDR3 coding DNA: TGTGCCAGCAATCCCAGCGGGCCGAACAATGAGCAGTTCTTC.

The chain carries TRBV5-1 and TRBJ1-4; D call uncertain. V dropped 4 bases and J dropped 8 bases, with 15 bases sitting between them. This CDR3 spans 14 amino acids. Germline CDR1 reads SGHRS; CDR2 reads YFSETQ. The CDR3 DNA reads as TGCGCCAGCAGCCCTAGGTCGGTTCGAGAAAAACTGTTTTTT. This sequence encodes CASSPRSVREKLFF.

The chain uses TRBV9 and TRBJ1-3; TRBD1 agrees at 7 bases. The length of the CDR3 is 15 residues. The trim removed 3 bases at V and 0 bases at J, leaving 3 bases unmatched. CDR1 and CDR2 from the germline V gene are SGDLS and YYNGEE. CDR3 DNA: TGTGCCAGCAGCGGACAGGGAGTCTCTGGAAACACCATATATTTT. Amino acids: CASSGQGVSGNTIYF.

The V and J genes are TRBV9 and TRBJ2-2; D is perhaps TRBD2 (5 bases). V was pared by 4 bases and J by 8 bases, with 12 bases between. CDR1 is SGDLS and CDR2 is YYNGEE in the germline V gene. The CDR3 covers 13 residues. The CDR3 protein is CASSSGWTGELFF. The CDR3 DNA reads TGTGCCAGCAGCTCCGGCTGGACTGGGGAGCTGTTTTTT.

CDR3 nucleotide sequence: TGTGCCAGCAGTTACTTAGGGGGCGCTATTGGGGGCTACACCTTC. Encoded protein: CASSYLGGAIGGYTF. The chain carries TRBV6-5 and TRBJ1-2, with 7 nucleotides matching TRBD1. V dropped 1 base and J dropped 8; count of bases not matched to a gene: 10. This CDR3 contains 15 residues. Germline CDR1 MNHEY, CDR2 SVGAGI.

The rearrangement links TRBV30 to TRBJ1-1; D perhaps matches TRBD1 (5 bases). Germline V lookup: CDR1 GTSNPN, CDR2 SVGIG (reference sequence). V lost 4 bases, J lost 1 base, and 7 bases lay in between. This CDR3 has 12 residues. As DNA, the CDR3 is TGTGCCTGGAACAGGAGGAACACTGAAGCTTTCTTT. Encoded protein: CAWNRRNTEAFF.

The chain combines TRBV3-1 (or the pseudogene TRBV3-2) with TRBJ1-2; the match to TRBD1 covers 8 bases. This CDR3 comprises 13 residues. J was trimmed by 6 bases and V by 5 bases; bases with no gene match: 5. The germline CDR1 and CDR2 sequences are LGHDT and YNNKEL (reference sequence). The chain's CDR3 is CASSYLQGDGYTF. The CDR3 DNA is TGTGCCAGCAGCTACCTACAGGGGGATGGCTACACCTTC.